Presented here are 13 T cell receptor beta chains from one specimen sequenced in a study of early T cells in non-severe SARS-CoV-2 infection. MiXCR, run by TCRdb on the 5' RACE reads, gives a single entry per CDR3 protein. The table has 70,000 or so distinct CDR3 sequences, approximately 12% seen once. Sequenced material: whole blood. The receptors shown here come from an adult who was a healthcare worker with PCR-confirmed SARS-CoV-2 infection or an uninfected control (not recorded which).

This clonotype was found many times. The rearrangement uses TRBV20-1 and TRBJ2-7; tentative D call: TRBD1 (6 bases). The CDR3 contains 15 residues. Germline CDR1 DFQATT, CDR2 SNEGSKA (reference sequence). Between the trimmed V and J ends, which lost 0 bases and 5 bases, there was a span of 17 bases. This chain's CDR3 is CSARDTRTGLNEQYF. CDR3 nucleotide sequence: TGCAGTGCTAGAGATACCCGCACAGGGCTGAACGAGCAGTACTTC.

This clonotype was picked up many times. The V call is TRBV3-1, the J call TRBJ1-1; D may be TRBD1 (5 bases). Germline V gene data show CDR1 as LGHDT and CDR2 as YNNKEL (reference sequence). This CDR3 comprises 15 residues. V gave up 4 bases and J gave up 0 bases, with 12 bases separating them. CDR3 region: CASSRSRQMNTEAFF. The CDR3 nucleotides read TGTGCCAGCAGCCGCTCCCGACAGATGAACACTGAAGCTTTCTTT.

This clonotype has a count of ten or more. The V call is TRBV7-9, the J call TRBJ1-1; perhaps TRBD1 as D (6 bases). Trimming shortened V by 5 bases and J by 5 bases, and 15 bases separated the two germline ends. The CDR3 is 14 amino acids. The germline V gene encodes CDR1 SEHNR and CDR2 FQNEAQ (reference sequence). The CDR3 sequence: CASSNQQGGTEAFF. The CDR3 bases are TGTGCCAGCAGCAACCAACAGGGAGGGACTGAAGCTTTCTTT.

Many counts were recorded for this clonotype. This chain connects TRBV19 to TRBJ1-2; no firm D call. The germline gives CDR1 LNHDA, CDR2 SQIVND (reference sequence). Trimming removed 2 bases at V and 4 bases at J, with 11 bases between. The CDR3 is 14 amino acids. The CDR3 protein is CASSILLGSYGYTF. In nucleotides, the CDR3 is TGTGCCAGTAGTATACTACTGGGAAGCTATGGCTACACCTTC.

This clonotype was found many times. CDR3 nucleotides: TGTGCCAGCAGGTCGGGACAGGGGACCACCGGGGAGCTGTTTTTT. This sequence encodes CASRSGQGTTGELFF. The genes are TRBV7-9 and TRBJ2-2, with 10 nucleotides matching TRBD1. After removal of 6 bases from V and 4 bases from J, the junction contained 5 bases not matched to a gene. Germline assignment: CDR1 SEHNR and CDR2 FQNEAQ (reference sequence). The CDR3 covers 15 residues.

The table lists this clonotype with many counts. The V call is TRBV19, the J call TRBJ2-7; possible D gene TRBD1, 5 bases. CDR3 length: 15 amino acids. The germline CDR1 and CDR2 sequences are LNHDA and SQIVND (reference sequence). V gave up 5 bases and J gave up 7 bases, with 21 bases separating them. In DNA, the CDR3 is TGTGCCAGTAGTCGCCTCCTTGGTAAGGGGTGGGAGCAGTACTTC. Encoded protein: CASSRLLGKGWEQYF. The entire variable domain, with the rest obtained from reference TRBV19 and TRBJ2-7, is as follows: DGGITQSPKYLFRKEGQNVTLSCEQNLNHDAMYWYRQDPGQGLRLIYYSQIVNDFQKGDIAEGYSVSREKKESFPLTVTSAQKNPTAFYLCASSRLLGKGWEQYFGPGTRLTVT.

This clonotype was observed many times. The chain is built from TRBV24-1 and TRBJ2-7, with D possibly being TRBD1 or TRBD2 (6 bases each). Looked up from germline, CDR1 is KGHDR and CDR2 is SFDVKD. The CDR3 contains 15 residues. Trimming removed 3 bases from V and 2 bases from J, with 13 bases in between. As DNA, the CDR3 is TGTGCCACCAGTGATCCGAGGAGGGGGGCCTACGAGCAGTACTTC. This gives the protein CATSDPRRGAYEQYF.

This clonotype was picked up many times. In DNA form, the CDR3 reads TGCAGTGCTAGAGGGGGCGGCAGGGGGCTCCTGAGGGAAAAACTGTTTTTT. Translated, it gives CSARGGGRGLLREKLFF. The chain has TRBV20-1 and TRBJ1-4; the match to TRBD1 covers 8 bases. Germline lookup yields CDR1 DFQATT and CDR2 SNEGSKA (reference sequence). The CDR3 covers 17 residues. J gave up 8 bases and V 1 base, and 15 bases lay outside the gene matches.

The V gene is TRBV28, the J gene TRBJ1-5, with D maybe TRBD1 (5 bases). Germline values: CDR1 MDHEN, CDR2 SYDVKM. The CDR3 runs to 15 residues. Trimming shortened V by 5 bases and J by 5 bases, and 16 bases separated the two germline ends. The CDR3 loop is CASSLLRRGDQPQHF. The CDR3 nucleotides are TGTGCCAGCAGTCTGCTTCGGAGGGGAGATCAGCCCCAGCATTTT.

This clonotype was seen many times. This rearrangement joins TRBV7-2 to TRBJ1-5; 11 bases line up with TRBD1. After removal of 2 bases from V and 6 bases from J, the junction contained 3 bases not matched to a gene. Germline V gene lookup returns CDR1 SGHTA and CDR2 FQGNSA. This CDR3 is 15 amino acids long. Written as DNA, the CDR3 is TGTGCCAGCAGCTTACCGGGACAGGGGGTTCAGCCCCAGCATTTT. It is translated as CASSLPGQGVQPQHF.

By sample share, this clonotype is medium-sized. V and J are TRBV5-6 and TRBJ2-7, with D perhaps matching TRBD2 (5 bases). V dropped 4 bases and J dropped 4 bases, with 15 bases sitting between them. Per the germline V gene, CDR1 is SGHDT and CDR2 is YYEEEE. This CDR3 spans 14 amino acids. The CDR3 protein is CASSPRDSRYEQYF. CDR3 nucleotides: TGTGCCAGCAGCCCCCGGGATAGCCGGTACGAGCAGTACTTC.

This clonotype was observed at least ten times. The chain combines TRBV12-5 with TRBJ2-7, with 11 bases lining up with TRBD1. V shed 2 bases and J 6 bases; nucleotides not matched to a gene: 9. This CDR3 is built from 16 residues. Germline V lookup: CDR1 LGHNT, CDR2 FRNRAP. Here the CDR3 reads CASGLTSGTGGREQYF. The CDR3 DNA follows: TGTGCTAGTGGTTTGACCTCCGGGACAGGGGGGCGCGAGCAGTACTTC.

Many counts were recorded for this clonotype. The CDR3 DNA follows: TGTGCCACCAGCAGAGAAATAAGTGAGCAGTTCTTC. Translated: CATSREISEQFF. The chain employs TRBV15 and TRBJ2-1; D uncertain. Germline lookup yields CDR1 LNHNV and CDR2 YYDKDF (reference sequence). Trimming took 0 bases from V and 9 from J, leaving 6 bases between them. This CDR3 comprises 12 residues.